The TCR beta chain described here comes from a study of T-cell memory formation after mild COVID-19. Between the trimmed V and J ends, which lost 3 bases and 4 bases, there was a span of 17 bases. Germline CDR1 and CDR2: KGHDR and SFDVKD. This CDR3 has 16 amino acids. MiXCR, applied by TCRdb to the 5' RACE reads, yields one record per CDR3 protein. The sample records approximately 150,000 distinct CDR3 sequences, over 6% being singletons. As concerns this clonotype: Its cognate antigen is unknown.

General study points: Memory sampled before infection contained some responding clones, suggesting cross-reactive memory joined. Second-wave clones with a day 37 peak had unconfirmed SARS-CoV-2 specificity.

The J gene is TRBJ2-5, the V gene TRBV24-1, with D possibly TRBD2 on 5 matching bases. This sequence originates from an adult woman who had mild COVID-19 (a few samples of this study predate the infection). Cell type and time point are not known. The sequencing input was PBMCs or a T cell subset sorted from them (not recorded which). CDR3 region: CATSDRRTVATETQYF. CDR3 sequence (DNA): TGTGCCACCAGTGATCGGAGAACGGTAGCGACAGAGACCCAGTACTTC.